Below are 25 T cell receptor beta chains sequenced from a single sample in a study of cytomegalovirus exposure and HLA in healthy donors. PCR employed 60 Vbeta and 13 Jbeta primers. The method was immunoSEQ multiplex PCR; TCRdb's version includes in-frame clones alone and lacks a portion of them. The repertoire holds roughly 78,000 clones, with approximately 70% as singletons. The source material was PBMCs. Receptors originate from a man aged 35 to 55 in good health and CMV-seropositive.

The V and J genes are TRBV5-6 and TRBJ2-1; D is possibly TRBD2 (5 bases). CDR3 length: 15 residues. Looked up from germline, CDR1 is SGHDT and CDR2 is YYEEEE. V gave up 2 bases and J gave up 4 bases, with 13 bases separating them. DNA of the CDR3: TGTGCCAGCAGCTTTACGGGCAGGACTTACAATGAGCAGTTCTTC. It codes for CASSFTGRTYNEQFF.

The chain is built from TRBV9 and TRBJ2-3; TRBD2 agrees at 8 bases. V was pared by 6 bases and J by 2 bases, with 11 bases of the junction left unmatched. This CDR3 spans 16 amino acids. Germline CDR1 reads SGDLS; CDR2 reads YYNGEE. In DNA form, the CDR3 reads TGTGCCAGCAACGTCTCGTTAGCGGGGTCCACAGATACGCAGTATTTT. This codes for CASNVSLAGSTDTQYF.

The chain has TRBV5-1 and TRBJ2-7; a weak D match, TRBD1 (6 bases). Per germline, CDR1 SGHRS and CDR2 YFSETQ. The germline V and J ends were trimmed by 4 bases and 2 bases, with 10 bases remaining between them. The length of the CDR3 is 13 residues. The DNA for the CDR3 is TGCGCCAGCAGCGAGGGGGACCCCTACGAGCAGTACTTC. This codes for CASSEGDPYEQYF.

The rearrangement links TRBV7-8 to TRBJ2-5; possible D gene TRBD2, 6 bases. The DNA end is more similar to TRBJ2-7, so the J call may be wrong. Germline V lookup: CDR1 SGHVS, CDR2 FQNEAQ. The length of the CDR3 is 13 residues. CDR3 DNA: TGTGCCAGCAGCTTAGAATGGGGAGGCGAGCAGTACTTC. It specifies CASSLEWGGEQYF.

This chain uses TRBV7-2 with TRBJ2-7; 8 nucleotides align to TRBD2. The CDR3 contains 15 residues. V gave up 5 bases and J gave up 3 bases; unmatched junction bases: 9. Germline CDR1 reads SGHTA; CDR2 reads FQGNSA. The CDR3 here is CASSPWDAGGYEQYF. The CDR3 nucleotides are TGTGCCAGCAGCCCCTGGGACGCGGGAGGCTACGAGCAGTACTTC.

The chain employs TRBV6-1 and TRBJ2-1; 7 nucleotides match TRBD2. Germline CDR1 is MNHNS and CDR2 is SASEGT. Germline trimming cut 8 bases from V and 12 bases from J; bases unmatched to any gene: 16. This CDR3 spans 14 amino acids. CDR3 amino acids: CASRRLALGSGQFF. Here the CDR3 DNA reads TGTGCCAGCCGTCGACTAGCCCTCGGTAGCGGGCAGTTCTTC.

The chain links TRBV7-8 to TRBJ2-3; 7 bases match TRBD2. This CDR3 is 15 amino acids long. The V and J ends lost 6 bases and 0 bases, in that order; junction bases with no gene match: 6. CDR1 and CDR2 (germline): SGHVS, FQNEAQ. CDR3 bases: TGTGCCAGCAGTACCTCGGGACTAAGCACAGATACGCAGTATTTT. Its protein is CASSTSGLSTDTQYF.

The rearrangement links TRBV11-2 to TRBJ2-7, with D perhaps matching TRBD2 (6 bases). CDR3 length: 11 residues. Germline-derived CDR1 and CDR2 are SGHAT and FQNNGV. Trimming shortened V by 7 bases and J by 4 bases, and 8 bases separated the two germline ends. This CDR3 is CASNGGYEQYF. CDR3 DNA sequence: TGTGCCAGCAATGGGGGGTACGAGCAGTACTTC.

The chain recombines TRBV4-3 with TRBJ2-7, with TRBD1 matching 9 bases. The CDR3 has 15 residues. The V and J ends lost 0 bases and 3 bases, in that order; junction bases with no gene match: 3. In germline, CDR1 is LGHNA, CDR2 YSLEER. CDR3 coding DNA: TGCGCCAGCAGCCAAGATCTGGGACAGGGCTACGAGCAGTACTTC. Translation gives CASSQDLGQGYEQYF.

The chain joins TRBV25-1 to TRBJ2-7; TRBD2 might be the D (5 bases). The germline V and J ends were trimmed by 0 bases and 3 bases, with 6 bases remaining between them. Germline V gene sequence: CDR1 MGHDK, CDR2 SYGVNS. There are 13 residues in the CDR3. The CDR3 coding sequence is TGTGCCAGCAGTGAATACGGGGACTACGAGCAGTACTTC. This codes for CASSEYGDYEQYF.

This clone appeared a single time. The genes are TRBV28 and TRBJ1-6; D is uncertain. There are 13 residues in the CDR3. V shed 0 bases and J shed 10 bases, with 7 bases lying between them. Germline V lookup: CDR1 MDHEN, CDR2 SYDVKM. In DNA form, the CDR3 reads TGTGCCAGCAGTTTATGGAGGGTATCACCCCTCCACTTT. This codes for CASSLWRVSPLHF. The full variable domain, rest sourced from reference TRBV28 and TRBJ1-6, is DVKVTQSSRYLVKRTGEKVFLECVQDMDHENMFWYRQDPGLGLRLIYFSYDVKMKEKGDIPEGYSVSREKKERFSLILESASTNQTSMYLCASSLWRVSPLHFGNGTRLTVT.

This clone showed up just a few times. Other DNA sequences from this sample encode an identical CDR3 as well. CDR3 sequence: CAWSGRGGANLIYGYTF. CDR3 DNA sequence: TGTGCCTGGAGCGGCCGGGGAGGGGCCAACCTTATCTATGGCTACACCTTC. This rearrangement joins TRBV30 to TRBJ1-2, with a tentative D call TRBD1 (5 bases). V shed 3 bases and J shed 4 bases, with 24 bases lying between them. Germline V lookup: CDR1 GTSNPN, CDR2 SVGIG (reference sequence). The CDR3 length is 17 residues. Using reference TRBV30 and TRBJ1-2 for the parts outside the CDR3, the full variable domain is SQTIHQWPATLVQPVGSPLSLECTVEGTSNPNLYWYRQAAGRGLQLLFYSVGIGQISSEVPQNLSASRPQDRQFILSSKKLLLSDSGFYLCAWSGRGGANLIYGYTFGSGTRLTVV.

The J gene is TRBJ1-3, the V gene TRBV28; D not resolved. Germline assignment: CDR1 MDHEN and CDR2 SYDVKM. The CDR3 totals 15 residues. V was shortened by 5 bases and J by 0 bases, with 11 bases between the two germline ends. CDR3 nucleotide sequence: TGTGCCAGCAGTCTTAAATTTTACTCTGGAAACACCATATATTTT. Protein: CASSLKFYSGNTIYF.

This chain connects TRBV7-2 to TRBJ1-4; 8 nucleotides agree with TRBD1. This CDR3 region has 13 residues. Trimming cost V 5 bases and J 7 bases; bases outside gene matches: 3. From germline, CDR1 is SGHTA and CDR2 FQGNSA. The CDR3 spells CASSVGTGEKLFF. DNA for the CDR3: TGTGCCAGCAGCGTCGGGACAGGTGAAAAACTGTTTTTT.

This rearrangement joins TRBV9 to TRBJ2-1, with D perhaps matching TRBD2 (6 bases). In germline, CDR1 is SGDLS, CDR2 YYNGEE. The CDR3 extends over 13 amino acids. V was cut by 2 bases and J by 7 bases, with 10 bases left in between. CDR3 sequence: CASSVGTSNEQFF. For the CDR3, the DNA is TGTGCCAGCAGCGTCGGGACTTCGAATGAGCAGTTCTTC.

The V call is TRBV7-2, the J call TRBJ2-7; TRBD1 matches 9 bases. CDR3 length: 15 residues. CDR1 is SGHTA and CDR2 is FQGNSA in the germline V gene. The V gene end was trimmed by 5 bases and the J gene end by 3 bases; junction bases not matched to a gene: 8. CDR3 protein: CASSLLGQGYYEQYF. The CDR3 region has the DNA TGTGCCAGCAGCCTGCTGGGACAGGGCTACTACGAGCAGTACTTC.

The chain has TRBV10-3 and TRBJ2-1, with 9 nucleotides matching TRBD2. Germline V gene sequence: CDR1 ENHRY, CDR2 SYGVKD. V shed 0 bases, J shed 9 bases, and the junction held 3 bases outside the gene matches. This CDR3 spans 14 amino acids. In DNA form, the CDR3 reads TGTGCCATCAGTGAGTCTGAAGCGGGGGGTGAGCAGTTCTTC. It encodes CAISESEAGGEQFF.

The chain links TRBV7-3 to TRBJ1-1; no clear D. Per the germline V gene, CDR1 is SGHTA and CDR2 is FQGTGA. With 4 bases removed from V and 5 bases from J, the gap between germline ends came to 23 bases. CDR3 length: 17 amino acids. Here the CDR3 DNA reads TGTGCCAGCAGCTCACCTATCAGTAGCAGTAGCGGAACTGAAGCTTTCTTT. It yields the protein CASSSPISSSSGTEAFF.

This chain links TRBV5-4 with TRBJ2-5, with D possibly being TRBD2 (5 bases). The CDR3 covers 14 residues. Germline V gene data show CDR1 as SGHNT and CDR2 as YYREEE (reference sequence). Trimming removed 2 bases from V and 2 bases from J, with 10 bases in between. The CDR3 nucleotides are TGTGCCAGCAGCTTTCGGGGAGATCAAGAGACCCAGTACTTC. Protein: CASSFRGDQETQYF. Combining the CDR3 with reference TRBV5-4 and TRBJ2-5 gives the whole variable domain ETGVTQSPTHLIKTRGQQVTLRCSSQSGHNTVSWYQQALGQGPQFIFQYYREEENGRGNFPPRFSGLQFPNYSSELNVNALELDDSALYLCASSFRGDQETQYFGPGTRLLVL.

This chain connects TRBV5-4 to TRBJ2-1, with a possible D match to TRBD2 (6 bases). V lost 4 bases, J lost 4 bases, and 18 bases lay in between. The length of the CDR3 is 16 residues. In germline, CDR1 is SGHNT, CDR2 YYREEE (reference sequence). CDR3 region: CASSLSGVGRYNEQFF. DNA for the CDR3: TGTGCCAGCAGCCTATCGGGGGTAGGGAGGTACAATGAGCAGTTCTTC.

V gene TRBV5-1 combines with J gene TRBJ2-5; the match to TRBD2 covers 11 bases. There are 17 residues in the CDR3. After removal of 7 bases from V and 4 bases from J, the junction contained 15 bases not matched to a gene. Germline CDR1 and CDR2: SGHRS and YFSETQ. This CDR3 is CASGPITSGGPPETQYF. The CDR3 nucleotides are TGCGCCAGCGGACCCATCACTAGCGGGGGCCCACCAGAGACCCAGTACTTC.

This sequence joins TRBV5-4 and TRBJ2-7; D perhaps matches TRBD2 (5 bases). Between the trimmed V and J ends, which lost 0 bases and 1 base, there was a span of 8 bases. The germline V gene encodes CDR1 SGHNT and CDR2 YYREEE (reference sequence). This CDR3 spans 14 amino acids. The CDR3 reads CASSLGPGSYEQYF. The CDR3 bases are TGTGCCAGCAGCTTGGGTCCGGGATCCTACGAGCAGTACTTC.

This chain links TRBV29-1 with TRBJ1-4; D is ambiguous. Germline CDR1 SQVTM, CDR2 ANQGSEA. V was clipped by 6 bases and J by 9 bases, with 17 bases between them. The CDR3 totals 13 residues. Written as DNA, the CDR3 is TGCAGCGTCACCCACTTTCCCGATCAAAAACTGTTTTTT. Translation: CSVTHFPDQKLFF.

Only a few counts were recorded for this clone. The chain is built from TRBV7-2 and TRBJ2-3; 10 bases line up with TRBD2. The germline gives CDR1 SGHTA, CDR2 FQGNSA. V lost 4 bases, J lost 0 bases, and 10 bases stayed unmatched. This CDR3 has 18 residues. The DNA for the CDR3 is TGTGCCAGCAGCTACACTAGCGGGGTACCACTTAGCACAGATACGCAGTATTTT. Amino acids: CASSYTSGVPLSTDTQYF.

The rearrangement links TRBV7-9 to TRBJ2-5, with D perhaps TRBD2 (6 bases). Looked up from germline, CDR1 is SEHNR and CDR2 is FQNEAQ (reference sequence). The CDR3 sequence is 16 residues long. Trimming took 5 bases from V and 5 from J, leaving 21 bases between them. CDR3 nucleotides: TGTGCCAGCAGCCGGGGCCGGGGGTCGACGGGGGAGACCCAGTACTTC. Its protein is CASSRGRGSTGETQYF.